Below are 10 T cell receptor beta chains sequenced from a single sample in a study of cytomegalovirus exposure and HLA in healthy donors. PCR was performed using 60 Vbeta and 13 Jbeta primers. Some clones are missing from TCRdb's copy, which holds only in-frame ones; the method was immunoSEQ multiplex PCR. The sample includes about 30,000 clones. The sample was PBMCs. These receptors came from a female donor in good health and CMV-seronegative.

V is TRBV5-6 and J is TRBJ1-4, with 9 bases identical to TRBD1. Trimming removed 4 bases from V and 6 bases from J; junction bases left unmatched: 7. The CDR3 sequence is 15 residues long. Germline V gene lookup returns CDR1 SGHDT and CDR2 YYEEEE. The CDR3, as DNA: TGTGCCAGCAGCCTGGGACAGGGTTGGGATGAAAAACTGTTTTTT. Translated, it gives CASSLGQGWDEKLFF.

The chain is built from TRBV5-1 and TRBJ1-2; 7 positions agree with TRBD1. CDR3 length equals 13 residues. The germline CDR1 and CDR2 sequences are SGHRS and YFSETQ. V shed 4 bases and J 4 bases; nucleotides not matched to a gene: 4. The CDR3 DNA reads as TGCGCCAGCAGCCAGGACAGGCCCTATGGCTACACCTTC. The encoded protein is CASSQDRPYGYTF.

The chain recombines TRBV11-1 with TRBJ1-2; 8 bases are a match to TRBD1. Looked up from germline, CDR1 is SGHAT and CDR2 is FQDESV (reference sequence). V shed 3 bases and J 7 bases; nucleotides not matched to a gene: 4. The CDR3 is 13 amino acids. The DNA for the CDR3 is TGTGCCAGCAGCTTGGGACAGGCAACTGGCTACACCTTC. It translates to CASSLGQATGYTF.

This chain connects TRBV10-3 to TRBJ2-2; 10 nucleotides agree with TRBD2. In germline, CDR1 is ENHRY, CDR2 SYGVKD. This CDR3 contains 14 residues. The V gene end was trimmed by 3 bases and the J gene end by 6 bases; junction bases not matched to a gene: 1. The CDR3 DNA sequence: TGTGCCATCAGTGAAGCGGGGGGGCCCGGGGAGCTGTTTTTT. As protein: CAISEAGGPGELFF.

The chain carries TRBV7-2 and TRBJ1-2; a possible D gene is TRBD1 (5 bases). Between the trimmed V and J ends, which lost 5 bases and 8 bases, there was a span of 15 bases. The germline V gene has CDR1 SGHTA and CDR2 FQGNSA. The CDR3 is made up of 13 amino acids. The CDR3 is CASSHQRQGGYTF. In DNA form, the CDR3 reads TGTGCCAGCAGCCACCAACGGCAGGGAGGCTACACCTTC.

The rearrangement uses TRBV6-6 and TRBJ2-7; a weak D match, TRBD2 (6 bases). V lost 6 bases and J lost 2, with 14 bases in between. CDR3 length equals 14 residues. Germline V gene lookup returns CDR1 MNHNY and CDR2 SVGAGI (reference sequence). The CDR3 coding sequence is TGTGCCAGCAGGGTTGTAGCGGCACCCTACGAGCAGTACTTC. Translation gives CASRVVAAPYEQYF.

CDR3: CASSIRRTEGDYRGYTF. CDR3 DNA sequence: TGTGCCAGTAGTATTCGTCGGACTGAGGGGGATTATAGGGGCTACACCTTC. The chain is built from TRBV19 and TRBJ1-2; possibly TRBD1 for D (6 bases). Germline-derived CDR1 and CDR2 are LNHDA and SQIVND (reference sequence). The CDR3 extends over 17 amino acids. The ends were cut back, 3 bases at V and 8 bases at J, with 25 bases in the middle.

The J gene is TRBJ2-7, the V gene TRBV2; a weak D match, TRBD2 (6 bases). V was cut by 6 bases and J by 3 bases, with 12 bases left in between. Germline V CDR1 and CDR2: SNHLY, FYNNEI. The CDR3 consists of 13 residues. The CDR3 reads CASRGGRDYEQYF. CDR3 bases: TGTGCCAGCAGGGGGGGACGGGACTACGAGCAGTACTTC.

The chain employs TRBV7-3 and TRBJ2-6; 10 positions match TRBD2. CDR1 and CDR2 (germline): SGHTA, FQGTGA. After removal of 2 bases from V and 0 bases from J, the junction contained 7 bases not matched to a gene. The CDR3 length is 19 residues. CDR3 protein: CASSLPLAGGSSGANVLTF. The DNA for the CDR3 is TGTGCCAGCAGCTTACCCTTAGCGGGGGGAAGCTCTGGGGCCAACGTCCTGACTTTC.

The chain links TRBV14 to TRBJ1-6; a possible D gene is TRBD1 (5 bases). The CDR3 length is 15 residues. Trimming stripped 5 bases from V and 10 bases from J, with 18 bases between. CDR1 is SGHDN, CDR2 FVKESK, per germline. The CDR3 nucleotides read TGTGCCAGCAGCTCCTTCCGGGGGGGGATATCACCCCTCCACTTT. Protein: CASSSFRGGISPLHF.